This TCR beta chain was sequenced for a study of regulatory T cells in long-lasting Graves disease. For the study at large: Over 5 years on antithyroid drugs plus positive TSH receptor antibodies marked Graves' disease as persistent.

A word on this clonotype: Antigen unknown. The junction and the germline gene differ at one end; a read error may be behind it.

The CDR3 has 17 amino acids. Germline-derived CDR1 and CDR2 are MDHEN and SYDVKM. Points from the study as a whole: Shared public clonotypes totalled approximately 3,000 in persistent patients, compared with about a thousand in new patients.

Time point of the sample: persistent/refractory GD, antithyroid drugs over 5 years with positive TRAb. RNA isolated from PBMCs was used to make the TCR library. The patient group derived from an endocrinology department in Xi'an, China. In building TCR beta libraries, iRepertoire HTBI primers were used together with Arm-PCR of CDR3 regions. TCRdb re-derived calls from the multiplex PCR reads in MiXCR, one entry per CDR3 protein. The sample shows 700,000 or so distinct CDR3 sequences, 25% to 30% of them seen only once. The chain uses TRBV28 and TRBJ2-5; D is undetermined. The clonotype was recovered from a female donor with Graves disease. Sequencing was performed on peripheral blood mononuclear cells (PBMCs), taken when the disease was refractory, from a patient treated with antithyroid drugs. DNA for the CDR3: TGTGCCACCAGTTTATCGAGGCAGAGGATGTACCAAGAGACCCAGTACTTC. Its translation is CATSLSRQRMYQETQYF.